The next 24 T cell receptor beta chains were all read from a single sample in a study of blood T cell repertoires in COVID-19. TCRdb's table, derived via immunoSEQ multiplex PCR, lists solely in-frame clones and lacks some. The sample has nearly 100,000 clones; about 88% are singletons. Specimen: peripheral blood. The receptors here all came from a man at least 80 years old with acute or convalescent COVID-19.

This clone was observed once. This chain joins TRBV9 and TRBJ1-2; 12 nucleotides match TRBD1. Germline V gene data show CDR1 as SGDLS and CDR2 as YYNGEE. V lost 3 bases, J lost 7 bases, and 7 bases stayed unmatched. The CDR3 sequence is 15 residues long. The CDR3 DNA is TGTGCCAGCAGCGCCCTGGGACAGGGGGCACGTGGCTACACCTTC. Protein: CASSALGQGARGYTF.

The V call is TRBV27, the J call TRBJ2-1; the D gene is possibly TRBD1 (6 bases). The germline CDR1 and CDR2 sequences are MNHEY and SMNVEV (reference sequence). The V and J ends lost 6 bases and 7 bases respectively, with 19 bases between them. This CDR3 spans 15 amino acids. The CDR3: CASRSSTQGWNEQFF. In DNA, the CDR3 is TGTGCCAGCAGGTCCTCAACACAGGGTTGGAATGAGCAGTTCTTC.

The chain couples TRBV19 to TRBJ1-5; 12 bases are a match to TRBD1. The CDR3 runs 18 residues. The ends lost 5 bases at V and 4 bases at J; junction bases unmatched: 12. Germline CDR1 is LNHDA and CDR2 is SQIVND (reference sequence). The CDR3 nucleotides read TGTGCCAGTAGTGTCTCCCGGGACAGGGGGCAAAGGAATCAGCCCCAGCATTTT. This gives the protein CASSVSRDRGQRNQPQHF.

This chain uses TRBV6-5 with TRBJ2-7, with 7 bases matching TRBD2. V trimming: 8 bases; J trimming: 2 bases; junction bases outside the gene matches: 6. This CDR3 has 13 residues. The germline V gene has CDR1 MNHEY and CDR2 SVGAGI. The CDR3 DNA is TGTGCCAGCGGGTTGGGGGGGGCCTACGAGCAGTACTTC. Amino acid sequence: CASGLGGAYEQYF.

The chain recombines TRBV7-2 with TRBJ1-1; D not resolved. The CDR3 loop spans 14 amino acids. The germline gives CDR1 SGHTA, CDR2 FQGNSA. V lost 1 base and J 1 base, leaving 7 bases between the germline ends. CDR3 sequence reads: CASSLGGPNTEAFF. For the CDR3, the DNA is TGTGCCAGCAGCTTAGGAGGGCCGAACACTGAAGCTTTCTTT.

This clone was detected only a few times. The gene calls are TRBV4-1 and TRBJ2-7; TRBD2 matches at 7 bases. With V trimmed by 3 bases and J by 6 bases, 11 bases remained unmatched. Germline lookup yields CDR1 MGHRA and CDR2 YSYEKL. This CDR3 spans 15 amino acids. The chain's CDR3 is CASSHAARETLEQYF. Written as DNA, the CDR3 is TGCGCCAGCAGCCACGCCGCGCGGGAGACCCTCGAGCAGTACTTC.

This chain links TRBV28 with TRBJ1-5; TRBD1 aligns across 8 bases. Germline V gene sequence: CDR1 MDHEN, CDR2 SYDVKM. The CDR3 runs to 12 residues. V shed 6 bases, J shed 7 bases, and the junction held 2 bases outside the gene matches. CDR3 DNA: TGTGCCAGCAGCCAGGGGGCCCAGCCCCAGCATTTT. This sequence encodes CASSQGAQPQHF. Combining the CDR3 with reference TRBV28 and TRBJ1-5 gives the whole variable domain DVKVTQSSRYLVKRTGEKVFLECVQDMDHENMFWYRQDPGLGLRLIYFSYDVKMKEKGDIPEGYSVSREKKERFSLILESASTNQTSMYLCASSQGAQPQHFGDGTRLSIL.

The V and J genes are TRBV28 and TRBJ1-4; D gene ambiguous. Trimming took off 6 bases at V and 4 bases at J, with 15 bases between the two ends. The germline gives CDR1 MDHEN, CDR2 SYDVKM. CDR3 length: 15 amino acids. The CDR3 spells CASSSSLGSNEKLFF. CDR3 coding DNA: TGTGCCAGCAGCTCCAGCCTGGGCAGTAATGAAAAACTGTTTTTT.

The chain recombines TRBV28 with TRBJ1-5; no firm D call. The CDR3 sequence is 16 residues long. V lost 5 bases to trimming and J lost 4 bases, with 18 bases between them. CDR1 MDHEN and CDR2 SYDVKM come from the germline V gene. CDR3 loop: CASSPLGGVRNQPQHF. CDR3 DNA: TGTGCCAGCAGTCCCCTGGGCGGGGTTAGGAATCAGCCCCAGCATTTT.

V and J are TRBV30 and TRBJ1-5; tentatively, D is TRBD1 (6 bases). Looked up from germline, CDR1 is GTSNPN and CDR2 is SVGIG (reference sequence). This CDR3 is built from 14 residues. The V gene lost 3 bases and the J gene lost 2 bases, with 11 bases spanning the gap. The CDR3, as DNA: TGTGCCTGGAGCAGGGGTCTCGGCAATCAGCCCCAGCATTTT. This codes for CAWSRGLGNQPQHF.

V usage is TRBV13 and J usage is TRBJ2-2; D ambiguous. The CDR3 loop spans 12 amino acids. Germline CDR1 reads PRHDT; CDR2 reads FYEKMQ (reference sequence). The V end was cut by 1 base, the J end by 8 bases, with 5 bases between. The CDR3 spells CASSLDFGELFF. The CDR3 region has the DNA TGTGCCAGCAGCTTAGACTTTGGGGAGCTGTTTTTT.

The chain combines TRBV29-1 with TRBJ1-2; a possible D gene is TRBD1 (5 bases). This CDR3 comprises 13 residues. Trimming removed 6 bases from V and 2 bases from J, with 13 bases in between. Germline V lookup: CDR1 SQVTM, CDR2 ANQGSEA. The CDR3 bases are TGCAGCGTGGGTTGGGGGGGAAACTATGGCTACACCTTC. It specifies CSVGWGGNYGYTF.

V usage is TRBV28 and J usage is TRBJ1-5, with TRBD1 as a possible D gene (5 bases). Trimming removed 3 bases at V and 4 bases at J, with 16 bases between. Germline V gives CDR1 MDHEN, CDR2 SYDVKM. The CDR3 loop spans 16 amino acids. As DNA, the CDR3 is TGTGCCAGCAGTTTCCGGGACTTTGGAGCAAATCAGCCCCAGCATTTT. Its translation: CASSFRDFGANQPQHF.

The chain is built from TRBV29-1 and TRBJ1-6, with D tentatively TRBD1 (5 bases). Germline lookup yields CDR1 SQVTM and CDR2 ANQGSEA. The V and J ends lost 5 bases and 7 bases respectively, with 15 bases between them. This CDR3 is built from 14 residues. The CDR3 DNA follows: TGCAGCGTTAGGGTGGACCCAGGGAATTCACCCCTCCACTTT. Encoded protein: CSVRVDPGNSPLHF. Looking up the rest from reference TRBV29-1 and TRBJ1-6 gives the full variable domain: SAVISQKPSRDICQRGTSLTIQCQVDSQVTMMFWYRQQPGQSLTLIATANQGSEATYESGFVIDKFPISRPNLTFSTLTVSNMSPEDSSIYLCSVRVDPGNSPLHFGNGTRLTVT.

CDR3 region: CASSIYGNLGVLGSGANVLTF. The CDR3 bases are TGTGCCAGTAGTATTTATGGGAACCTCGGGGTACTGGGTTCTGGGGCCAACGTCCTGACTTTC. The gene calls are TRBV19 and TRBJ2-6; possible D gene TRBD2, 5 bases. CDR3 length: 21 residues. Germline-derived CDR1 and CDR2 are LNHDA and SQIVND (reference sequence). The germline V and J ends were trimmed by 3 bases and 1 base, with 25 bases remaining between them.

This clone was picked up one time. The J gene is TRBJ1-1, the V gene TRBV5-1, with TRBD1 as a possible D gene (6 bases). This CDR3 has 16 residues. V was trimmed by 0 bases and J by 2 bases, leaving 14 bases between them. CDR1 and CDR2 from the germline V gene are SGHRS and YFSETQ. In DNA form, the CDR3 reads TGCGCCAGCAGCTTGGTGTATCGGGGGGCCAACACTGAAGCTTTCTTT. Protein sequence: CASSLVYRGANTEAFF.

The rearrangement joins TRBV5-1 to TRBJ2-2; possibly TRBD2 for D (5 bases). The CDR3 is 12 amino acids. Trimming shortened V by 2 bases and J by 6 bases, and 5 bases separated the two germline ends. Per the germline V gene, CDR1 is SGHRS and CDR2 is YFSETQ. The CDR3 loop is CASSLLAGELFF. The CDR3, as DNA: TGCGCCAGCAGCTTACTAGCCGGGGAGCTGTTTTTT. Variable domain in full (rest from reference TRBV5-1 and TRBJ2-2): KAGVTQTPRYLIKTRGQQVTLSCSPISGHRSVSWYQQTPGQGLQFLFEYFSETQRNKGNFPGRFSGRQFSNSRSEMNVSTLELGDSALYLCASSLLAGELFFGEGSRLTVL.

This chain joins TRBV5-1 and TRBJ1-2; the D gene is possibly TRBD1 (5 bases). The germline CDR1 and CDR2 sequences are SGHRS and YFSETQ. This CDR3 spans 14 amino acids. V was trimmed by 0 bases and J by 1 base, leaving 7 bases between them. CDR3 amino acids: CASSLGQGNYGYTF. CDR3 in DNA: TGCGCCAGCAGCTTGGGCCAGGGTAACTATGGCTACACCTTC.

CDR3 region: CASSSLAYNEQFF. The DNA of the CDR3 is TGTGCCAGCAGCTCCCTAGCGTACAATGAGCAGTTCTTC. The V and J genes are TRBV5-4 and TRBJ2-1, with a tentative D call TRBD2 (6 bases). The CDR3 consists of 13 residues. V was trimmed by 3 bases and J by 4 bases, leaving 8 bases between them. CDR1 is SGHNT and CDR2 is YYREEE in the germline V gene (reference sequence).

This clone was counted once. V and J are TRBV6-5 and TRBJ1-6; TRBD1 matches 7 bases. Looked up from germline, CDR1 is MNHEY and CDR2 is SVGAGI. The CDR3 length is 13 residues. V was pared by 8 bases and J by 9 bases, with 7 bases of the junction left unmatched. The CDR3 spells CASVAGGSSPLHF. CDR3 nucleotides: TGTGCCAGCGTCGCAGGGGGGAGTTCACCCCTCCACTTT.

This chain connects TRBV7-3 to TRBJ2-7, with 12 bases matching TRBD2. The CDR3 spans 15 residues. V lost 1 base and J lost 5; bases outside the gene matches: 3. Germline CDR1 is SGHTA and CDR2 is FQGTGA. In DNA form, the CDR3 reads TGTGCCAGCAGCTTAAGACTAGCGGGAGTTCACGAGCAGTACTTC. Translation: CASSLRLAGVHEQYF.

V usage is TRBV7-2 and J usage is TRBJ2-1, with D maybe TRBD1 (6 bases). Germline CDR1 SGHTA, CDR2 FQGNSA. The CDR3 is 15 amino acids. The V end lost 2 bases, the J end lost 0 bases, and 8 bases lay between the germline ends. The CDR3 loop is CASSLQGSSYNEQFF. In DNA, the CDR3 is TGTGCCAGCAGCTTACAGGGGAGCTCCTACAATGAGCAGTTCTTC.

This clone was observed a single time. This chain connects TRBV20-1 to TRBJ1-2; D not resolved. The CDR3 runs to 11 residues. Germline values: CDR1 DFQATT, CDR2 SNEGSKA (reference sequence). Deletions cut 0 bases from V and 5 bases from J, with 4 bases between. This CDR3 is CSARDLYGYTF. The DNA for the CDR3 is TGCAGTGCTAGAGACCTTTATGGCTACACCTTC.

The CDR3 DNA is TGTGCCACCAGCAGAGATGGGCTAGCGGGAGTTAACATTCAGTACTTC. Amino acid sequence: CATSRDGLAGVNIQYF. J is TRBJ2-4 and V is TRBV15; 10 bases map to TRBD2. The V and J ends lost 0 bases and 7 bases, in that order; junction bases with no gene match: 6. Germline V gives CDR1 LNHNV, CDR2 YYDKDF (reference sequence). The CDR3 length is 16 residues.